This record looks at one T cell receptor beta chain sequence and its context. This specimen comes from a study of blood T cell repertoires in COVID-19. The CDR3 has 16 amino acids. V shed 4 bases, J shed 8 bases, and the junction held 11 bases outside the gene matches. Germline lookup yields CDR1 LGHDT and CDR2 YNNKEL (reference sequence). In the source study's methods: Estimation of nucleated cell counts relied on the amplification of reference gene primers. The repertoire was sequenced with immunoSEQ multiplex PCR; TCRdb's copy has only in-frame clones and lacks some. The V and J calls and clone size come from that table; D and trimming were worked out from the DNA. In the table there are 290,000 or so clones, roughly 85% of which are singletons.

This TCR was sampled from a man aged 50-60 years with active or convalescent COVID-19. The sample comprised peripheral blood. The chain is built from TRBV3-1 (or the pseudogene TRBV3-2) and TRBJ1-2; 12 bases agree with TRBD1. In nucleotides, the CDR3 is TGTGCCAGCAGCCCCGGGACAGGGGGCGCCCCGTGGGGCTACACCTTC. It encodes CASSPGTGGAPWGYTF.